These 28 T cell receptor beta chains were sequenced from one sample in a study of blood T cell repertoires in COVID-19. The protocol was immunoSEQ multiplex PCR, while the TCRdb copy is restricted to in-frame clones and leaves out a portion. The sample lists approximately 200,000 clones, 65% to 85% occurring once. The sample was PBMCs or T cells enriched from blood (not recorded which). These TCRs come from a woman aged 35 to 49 with acute COVID-19.

This sequence joins TRBV4-1 and TRBJ1-5; no definite D call. The ends were cut back, 0 bases at V and 4 bases at J, with 4 bases in the middle. CDR1 and CDR2 from the germline V gene are MGHRA and YSYEKL. This CDR3 has 13 residues. The DNA of the CDR3 is TGCGCCAGCAGCCAAGATCAGAATCAGCCCCAGCATTTT. Translated, it gives CASSQDQNQPQHF.

This clone has ten or more counts. This rearrangement joins TRBV7-3 to TRBJ2-1; 7 nucleotides align to TRBD2. The CDR3 length is 14 residues. V lost 1 base, J lost 5 bases, and 2 bases stayed unmatched. In germline, CDR1 is SGHTA, CDR2 FQGTGA. DNA for the CDR3: TGTGCCAGCAGCTTAATCGCGGGGGACAATGAGCAGTTCTTC. It encodes CASSLIAGDNEQFF.

J is TRBJ2-3 and V is TRBV4-1; a possible D gene is TRBD2 (6 bases). The CDR3 totals 15 residues. V lost 1 base and J 1 base, leaving 9 bases between the germline ends. Germline assignment: CDR1 MGHRA and CDR2 YSYEKL. CDR3 residues: CASSQAGAGTDTQYF. The CDR3 DNA is TGCGCCAGCAGCCAAGCGGGAGCGGGCACAGATACGCAGTATTTT.

The chain links TRBV9 to TRBJ2-7; TRBD2 matches at 14 bases. Trimming at V came to 4 bases and at J to 4 bases, leaving 7 bases not matched to a gene. This CDR3 has 16 amino acids. CDR1 is SGDLS, CDR2 YYNGEE, per germline. DNA of the CDR3: TGTGCCAGCAGCTCCTCGGGACTAGCGGGAGCATACGAGCAGTACTTC. Its translation: CASSSSGLAGAYEQYF.

The chain has TRBV2 and TRBJ1-5, with 9 bases that match TRBD1. Unmatched junction bases numbered 2, after V lost 6 bases and J lost 2 bases. From germline, CDR1 is SNHLY and CDR2 FYNNEI. CDR3 size: 14 residues. DNA for the CDR3: TGTGCCAGCAGGACAGGGGGTGGCAATCAGCCCCAGCATTTT. Translated: CASRTGGGNQPQHF.

This clone was observed a handful of times. The J gene is TRBJ1-5, the V gene TRBV5-4; TRBD1 aligns across 9 bases. Per the germline V gene, CDR1 is SGHNT and CDR2 is YYREEE (reference sequence). The CDR3 sequence is 16 residues long. V was pared by 0 bases and J by 3 bases, with 4 bases of the junction left unmatched. The CDR3 protein is CASSLGGQGHNQPQHF. The DNA for the CDR3 is TGTGCCAGCAGCTTGGGGGGACAGGGTCACAATCAGCCCCAGCATTTT.

The V and J genes are TRBV5-1 and TRBJ1-4; a weak D match, TRBD1 (6 bases). The CDR3 contains 16 residues. Germline lookup yields CDR1 SGHRS and CDR2 YFSETQ. V lost 0 bases to trimming and J lost 0 bases, with 9 bases between them. CDR3 in amino acids: CASSLGYRATNEKLFF. The CDR3 DNA reads as TGCGCCAGCAGCTTGGGCTACAGGGCAACTAATGAAAAACTGTTTTTT.

V is TRBV19 and J is TRBJ1-2; tentatively, D is TRBD1 (6 bases). The CDR3 covers 13 residues. Germline assignment: CDR1 LNHDA and CDR2 SQIVND (reference sequence). V was shortened by 3 bases and J by 5 bases, with 10 bases between the two germline ends. This chain's CDR3 is CASSIGTPYGYTF. The CDR3 DNA follows: TGTGCCAGTAGTATCGGGACACCTTATGGCTACACCTTC.

As for this clone: At one boundary the junction diverges from the germline segment, which might be a read error. The chain employs TRBV7-7 and TRBJ2-2; TRBD2 is a possible D gene (5 bases). Germline values: CDR1 SSHAT, CDR2 FNYEAQ (reference sequence). The CDR3 is 16 residues long. Written as DNA, the CDR3 is TGTGCTAGCAGCTTAAGTTCCGGGGCGAACACCGGGGAGCTGTTTTTT. It codes for CASSLSSGANTGELFF. Full variable domain (rest looked up from reference TRBV7-7 and TRBJ2-2): GAGVSQSPRYKVTKRGQDVTLRCDPISSHATLYWYQQALGQGPEFLTYFNYEAQPDKSGLPSDRFSAERPEGSISTLTIQRTEQRDSAMYRCASSLSSGANTGELFFGEGSRLTVL.

The V call is TRBV27, the J call TRBJ2-1; TRBD2 matches at 7 bases. Germline V gene data show CDR1 as MNHEY and CDR2 as SMNVEV (reference sequence). CDR3 length: 17 amino acids. V dropped 5 bases and J dropped 4; count of bases not matched to a gene: 14. CDR3 region: CASSTAIRRETYNEQFF. The CDR3 coding sequence is TGTGCCAGCAGTACCGCCATTAGGCGGGAGACATACAATGAGCAGTTCTTC.

V and J are TRBV19 and TRBJ2-2; TRBD1 matches at 9 bases. CDR3 size: 17 residues. From germline, CDR1 is LNHDA and CDR2 SQIVND (reference sequence). J lost 2 bases, V lost 10 bases, and 14 bases had no gene match. CDR3: CATKRTTGQGNTGELFF. CDR3 bases: TGTGCCACTAAGAGAACCACGGGACAGGGAAACACCGGGGAGCTGTTTTTT.

The rearrangement links TRBV9 to TRBJ2-2; 8 nucleotides align to TRBD2. V was pared by 2 bases and J by 4 bases, with 13 bases of the junction left unmatched. The length of the CDR3 is 18 residues. Germline assignment: CDR1 SGDLS and CDR2 YYNGEE. CDR3: CASSVNPGGAGGTGELFF. The CDR3 bases are TGTGCCAGCAGCGTCAACCCCGGGGGGGCCGGAGGCACCGGGGAGCTGTTTTTT. The variable domain in full, with the rest retrieved from reference TRBV9 and TRBJ2-2, is DSGVTQTPKHLITATGQRVTLRCSPRSGDLSVYWYQQSLDQGLQFLIQYYNGEERAKGNILERFSAQQFPDLHSELNLSSLELGDSALYFCASSVNPGGAGGTGELFFGEGSRLTVL.

The rearrangement uses TRBV7-9 and TRBJ2-6; TRBD1 agrees at 8 bases. V dropped 5 bases and J dropped 0; count of bases not matched to a gene: 9. This CDR3 is 18 amino acids long. CDR1 and CDR2 from the germline V gene are SEHNR and FQNEAQ (reference sequence). The CDR3 sequence: CASSRGDRPGSGANVLTF. The CDR3 DNA sequence: TGTGCCAGCAGCCGTGGGGACAGGCCTGGCTCTGGGGCCAACGTCCTGACTTTC.

This clone has ten or more counts. V and J are TRBV5-1 and TRBJ2-2; 8 bases match TRBD1. V was pared by 3 bases and J by 5 bases, with 9 bases of the junction left unmatched. Germline V gene lookup returns CDR1 SGHRS and CDR2 YFSETQ. The CDR3 runs to 16 residues. This CDR3 is CASSSGQGKLTGELFF. CDR3 in DNA: TGCGCCAGCAGCTCCGGACAGGGTAAATTGACCGGGGAGCTGTTTTTT.

Regarding this clone: A junction end diverges from the germline sequence, so it may reflect a read error. The rearrangement links TRBV7-7 to TRBJ2-1, with 10 bases aligning to TRBD2. The CDR3 runs 16 residues. From germline, CDR1 is SSHAT and CDR2 FNYEAQ (reference sequence). The CDR3 DNA follows: TGTGCTAGCAGCACCCACCTAGCGGGAGTTAGCAATGAGCAGTTCTTC. Protein: CASSTHLAGVSNEQFF.

The rearrangement uses TRBV21-1 and TRBJ2-5; no check of the table's D call, TRBD1, against the DNA was made. TRBV21-1 is noted as a pseudogene. This CDR3 has 15 residues. The CDR3 coding sequence is TGTGCCAGCAGCAAAGCTTGGGGCGATGGAGAGACCCAGTACTTC. Translating gives CASSKAWGDGETQYF.

The chain couples TRBV19 to TRBJ2-2, with 10 bases fitting TRBD2. The J segment lost 5 bases and the V segment lost 7 bases, leaving 13 bases of the junction unmatched. CDR3 length: 17 residues. Germline CDR1 LNHDA, CDR2 SQIVND (reference sequence). The DNA for the CDR3 is TGTGCCAGTACCAAATGGGTAGCGGGGGGTGCTACCGGGGAGCTGTTTTTT. Translating gives CASTKWVAGGATGELFF.

The V and J genes are TRBV11-2 and TRBJ2-2, with TRBD2 matching 9 bases. V lost 2 bases, J lost 3 bases, and 10 bases stayed unmatched. Germline V gene sequence: CDR1 SGHAT, CDR2 FQNNGV. CDR3 size: 18 residues. The CDR3 here is CASSLRFGASGDTGELFF. The DNA for the CDR3 is TGTGCCAGCAGCTTAAGGTTCGGGGCTAGCGGGGACACCGGGGAGCTGTTTTTT. The whole variable domain, remainder taken from reference TRBV11-2 and TRBJ2-2, is EAGVAQSPRYKIIEKRQSVAFWCNPISGHATLYWYQQILGQGPKLLIQFQNNGVVDDSQLPKDRFSAERLKGVDSTLKIQPAKLEDSAVYLCASSLRFGASGDTGELFFGEGSRLTVL.

This rearrangement joins TRBV19 to TRBJ1-5; D remains unclear. Germline CDR1 and CDR2: LNHDA and SQIVND (reference sequence). The CDR3 totals 14 residues. V was trimmed by 6 bases and J by 2 bases, leaving 11 bases between them. CDR3 amino acids: CASRPQWRNQPQHF. In nucleotides, the CDR3 is TGTGCCAGTAGGCCACAGTGGCGCAATCAGCCCCAGCATTTT.

The CDR3, as DNA: TGTGCCTGGAGCCCTGGACAGGGGGGCCCTGGCACCTTC. Residues: CAWSPGQGGPGTF. The chain recombines TRBV30 with TRBJ1-2; 10 bases align to TRBD1. This CDR3 has 13 amino acids. In germline, CDR1 is GTSNPN, CDR2 SVGIG (reference sequence). After removal of 3 bases from V and 13 bases from J, the junction contained 11 bases not matched to a gene.

The chain couples TRBV15 to TRBJ2-7, with 8 positions matching TRBD1. The J segment lost 5 bases and the V segment lost 3 bases, leaving 9 bases of the junction unmatched. Germline CDR1 and CDR2: LNHNV and YYDKDF (reference sequence). The CDR3 has 15 residues. The CDR3 DNA reads TGTGCCACCAGCAGCTCCAGGGGGCTTCTCCACGAGCAGTACTTC. It specifies CATSSSRGLLHEQYF.

The chain joins TRBV30 to TRBJ1-2, with D perhaps matching TRBD1 (6 bases). The length of the CDR3 is 19 residues. CDR1 GTSNPN and CDR2 SVGIG come from the germline V gene (reference sequence). Between the trimmed V and J ends, which lost 0 bases and 0 bases, there was a span of 23 bases. The CDR3 DNA is TGTGCCTGGAGTGTATTTTTTTTGGCAGGGGATTCCTCTAACTATGGCTACACCTTC. It encodes CAWSVFFLAGDSSNYGYTF.

V gene TRBV12-3 or TRBV12-4 combines with J gene TRBJ1-2; 7 positions match TRBD1. With 4 bases clipped from V and 7 bases from J, the junction kept 6 bases outside the gene matches. The CDR3 contains 13 residues. The CDR3 sequence: CASSSTGVGGYTF. The CDR3 nucleotides read TGTGCCAGCAGTTCCACAGGGGTGGGTGGCTACACCTTC.

The V and J genes are TRBV7-9 and TRBJ2-1; TRBD1 agrees at 8 bases. With V trimmed by 3 bases and J by 8 bases, 12 bases remained unmatched. The germline V gene encodes CDR1 SEHNR and CDR2 FQNEAQ (reference sequence). The length of the CDR3 is 16 residues. CDR3 in DNA: TGTGCCAGCAGCTTTGGTATGACAGGGGAGAGGGATGAGCAGTTCTTC. Translation gives CASSFGMTGERDEQFF.

The rearrangement links TRBV5-1 to TRBJ2-7, with D perhaps TRBD1 (5 bases). Trimming took off 3 bases at V and 5 bases at J, with 12 bases between the two ends. The CDR3 totals 13 residues. CDR1 and CDR2 (germline): SGHRS, YFSETQ. CDR3 nucleotides: TGCGCCAGCAGCTCCCAGGGTCACCACGAGCAGTACTTC. Translating it yields CASSSQGHHEQYF. Supplemented by reference TRBV5-1 and TRBJ2-7, the full variable domain reads KAGVTQTPRYLIKTRGQQVTLSCSPISGHRSVSWYQQTPGQGLQFLFEYFSETQRNKGNFPGRFSGRQFSNSRSEMNVSTLELGDSALYLCASSSQGHHEQYFGPGTRLTVT.

Only a few counts were recorded for this clone. This chain connects TRBV14 to TRBJ2-7; TRBD2 matches 9 bases. V lost 4 bases and J lost 3; bases outside the gene matches: 13. Germline V gives CDR1 SGHDN, CDR2 FVKESK. The length of the CDR3 is 17 residues. In DNA, the CDR3 is TGTGCCAGCAGCCCCGGGAGCGGGAGGCCCTCTAACTACGAGCAGTACTTC. It specifies CASSPGSGRPSNYEQYF.

This clone turned up a few times. The V call is TRBV12-3 or TRBV12-4, the J call TRBJ1-2, with TRBD1 identical over 8 bases. Unmatched junction bases numbered 6, after V lost 1 base and J lost 11 bases. The CDR3 is made up of 13 amino acids. This CDR3 reads CASSLGGQAGYTF. For the CDR3, the DNA is TGTGCCAGCAGTTTAGGGGGACAGGCCGGATACACCTTC.

The chain recombines TRBV3-1 (or the pseudogene TRBV3-2) with TRBJ2-1; the match to TRBD2 covers 9 bases. J gave up 15 bases and V 1 base, and 10 bases lay outside the gene matches. Germline V CDR1 and CDR2: LGHDT, YNNKEL (reference sequence). This CDR3 is 14 amino acids long. CDR3 in amino acids: CASSQAGAGGKWFF. The CDR3 DNA is TGTGCCAGCAGCCAAGCAGGGGCGGGAGGGAAGTGGTTCTTC.